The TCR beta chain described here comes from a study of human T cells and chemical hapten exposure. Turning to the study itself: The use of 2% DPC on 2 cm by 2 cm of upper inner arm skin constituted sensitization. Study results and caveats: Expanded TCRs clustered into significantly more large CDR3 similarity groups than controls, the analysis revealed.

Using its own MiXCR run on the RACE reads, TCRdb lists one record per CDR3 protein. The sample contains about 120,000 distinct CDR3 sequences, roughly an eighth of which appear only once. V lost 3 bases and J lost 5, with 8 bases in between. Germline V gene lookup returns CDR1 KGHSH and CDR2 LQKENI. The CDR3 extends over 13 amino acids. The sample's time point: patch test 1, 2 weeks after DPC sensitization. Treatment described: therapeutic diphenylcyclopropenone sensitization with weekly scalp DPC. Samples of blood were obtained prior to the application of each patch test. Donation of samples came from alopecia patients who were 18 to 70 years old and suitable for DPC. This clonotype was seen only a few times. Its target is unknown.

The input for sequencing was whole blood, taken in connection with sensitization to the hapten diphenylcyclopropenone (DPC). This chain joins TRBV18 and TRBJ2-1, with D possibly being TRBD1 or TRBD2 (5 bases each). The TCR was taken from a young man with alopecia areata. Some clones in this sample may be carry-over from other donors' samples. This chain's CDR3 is CASSPGTNNEQFF. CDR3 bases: TGTGCCAGCTCACCCGGGACCAACAATGAGCAGTTCTTC.